The 30 T cell receptor beta chains below all came from one sample that was sequenced in a study of blood T cell repertoires in COVID-19. Clones were read by immunoSEQ multiplex PCR, and TCRdb kept only the in-frame ones, dropping some. The sample holds about 230,000 clones, about 85% seen once. The sample was peripheral blood. These TCRs come from a woman aged 80 or older with active or convalescent COVID-19.

The chain combines TRBV3-1 (or the pseudogene TRBV3-2) with TRBJ1-2, with no clear D. CDR1 and CDR2 (germline): LGHDT, YNNKEL (reference sequence). The CDR3 contains 15 residues. Trimming pared 0 bases from V and 4 bases from J, leaving 12 bases between. CDR3 nucleotides: TGTGCCAGCAGCCAAGATCGGACTGCCCTCTATGGCTACACCTTC. Protein product: CASSQDRTALYGYTF.

The rearrangement joins TRBV7-2 to TRBJ2-7, with D possibly being TRBD1 (5 bases). This CDR3 comprises 14 residues. V dropped 5 bases and J dropped 1 base, with 12 bases sitting between them. The germline V gene encodes CDR1 SGHTA and CDR2 FQGNSA. DNA of the CDR3: TGTGCCAGCAGCCAGGGTCCAAAGTCCTACGAGCAGTACTTC. It codes for CASSQGPKSYEQYF.

V and J are TRBV19 and TRBJ1-2, with TRBD1 matching 8 bases. This CDR3 spans 12 amino acids. The V gene's germline CDR1 is LNHDA and CDR2 SQIVND (reference sequence). V lost 7 bases to trimming and J lost 6 bases; unmatched junction nucleotides: 4. CDR3 loop: CASTRTGNGYTF. The CDR3 bases are TGTGCCAGTACCAGGACAGGGAATGGCTACACCTTC.

In its sample, this clone was seen a few times. This sequence joins TRBV27 and TRBJ2-7; 7 bases line up with TRBD2. V trimming: 1 base; J trimming: 0 bases; junction bases outside the gene matches: 3. Germline loops: CDR1 MNHEY, CDR2 SMNVEV (reference sequence). CDR3 length equals 15 residues. The CDR3 DNA reads TGTGCCAGCAGTTTATTAGGCGGGAGCTCCTACGAGCAGTACTTC. Its protein is CASSLLGGSSYEQYF.

The V and J genes are TRBV24-1 and TRBJ2-1; tentative D call: TRBD1 (5 bases). Germline V gene data show CDR1 as KGHDR and CDR2 as SFDVKD. This CDR3 region has 15 residues. With 1 base removed from V and 0 bases from J, the gap between germline ends came to 6 bases. This CDR3 reads CATSDFQGSYNEQFF. CDR3 nucleotide sequence: TGTGCCACCAGTGATTTCCAGGGCTCCTACAATGAGCAGTTCTTC.

The chain links TRBV9 to TRBJ2-1; TRBD2 matches at 13 bases. The ends lost 3 bases at V and 0 bases at J; junction bases unmatched: 9. The CDR3 is 19 amino acids. Per germline, CDR1 SGDLS and CDR2 YYNGEE. In DNA, the CDR3 is TGTGCCAGCAGCGGAGCCGGGACTAGCGGGAAGAGCTCCTACAATGAGCAGTTCTTC. Translated, it gives CASSGAGTSGKSSYNEQFF.

The chain uses TRBV7-9 and TRBJ2-5, with a possible D match to TRBD2 (6 bases). Germline V gene sequence: CDR1 SEHNR, CDR2 FQNEAQ (reference sequence). V lost 5 bases, J lost 5 bases, and 18 bases lay in between. This CDR3 spans 15 amino acids. The CDR3 reads CASSQGPLRGETQYF. The CDR3, as DNA: TGTGCCAGCAGCCAAGGACCCCTACGGGGGGAGACCCAGTACTTC.

The chain combines TRBV6-5 with TRBJ1-2; perhaps TRBD1 as D (5 bases). Trimming left V 6 bases short and J 1 base short, with 9 bases between. The germline V gene encodes CDR1 MNHEY and CDR2 SVGAGI. The CDR3 runs 13 residues. As DNA, the CDR3 is TGTGCCAGCAGCGGCAGGGTTAACTATGGCTACACCTTC. Protein sequence: CASSGRVNYGYTF.

The chain couples TRBV11-2 to TRBJ2-2; D unclear. The CDR3 covers 15 residues. Trimming shortened V by 3 bases and J by 5 bases, and 13 bases separated the two germline ends. Germline loops: CDR1 SGHAT, CDR2 FQNNGV. The CDR3, as DNA: TGTGCCAGCAGCTTGTCCTGGGCTGGGACCGGGGAGCTGTTTTTT. Protein: CASSLSWAGTGELFF.

This chain links TRBV24-1 with TRBJ2-5, with 7 bases lining up with TRBD1. The CDR3 consists of 15 residues. With V trimmed by 4 bases and J by 4 bases, 8 bases remained unmatched. Per germline, CDR1 KGHDR and CDR2 SFDVKD. Written as DNA, the CDR3 is TGTGCCACCAGTGACAACAGGGGAGAAGGAGAGACCCAGTACTTC. This gives the protein CATSDNRGEGETQYF.

This chain links TRBV4-1 with TRBJ1-5, with D unresolved. Trimming cost V 0 bases and J 7 bases, with 10 bases left between them. The CDR3 is 14 amino acids. In germline, CDR1 is MGHRA, CDR2 YSYEKL. This chain's CDR3 is CASSQDGRGQPQHF. As DNA, the CDR3 is TGCGCCAGCAGCCAAGACGGGCGAGGGCAGCCCCAGCATTTT.

The rearrangement uses TRBV3-1 (or the pseudogene TRBV3-2) and TRBJ1-1; D ambiguous. Trimming pared 6 bases from V and 0 bases from J, leaving 11 bases between. Looked up from germline, CDR1 is LGHDT and CDR2 is YNNKEL (reference sequence). This CDR3 region has 14 residues. The CDR3 DNA sequence: TGTGCCAGCAGAACCGGGAGTCTGAACACTGAAGCTTTCTTT. This encodes CASRTGSLNTEAFF.

The V call is TRBV18, the J call TRBJ2-3; D gene uncertain. Trimming removed 2 bases at V and 3 bases at J, with 6 bases between. The CDR3 runs 13 residues. Germline V gene data show CDR1 as KGHSH and CDR2 as LQKENI. The DNA of the CDR3 is TGTGCCAGCTCACCAACCGGGACAGATACGCAGTATTTT. Protein product: CASSPTGTDTQYF.

This clone was picked up one time. In nucleotides, the CDR3 is TGTGCCAGCAGTTTTAGCGGCAACACCGGGGAGCTGTTTTTT. Translation gives CASSFSGNTGELFF. The chain is built from TRBV6-5 and TRBJ2-2; D is possibly TRBD2 (6 bases). Germline assignment: CDR1 MNHEY and CDR2 SVGAGI. CDR3 size: 14 residues. The V end was cut by 4 bases, the J end by 2 bases, with 8 bases between.

V and J are TRBV7-6 and TRBJ2-7, with 10 bases lining up with TRBD2. Trimming cost V 4 bases and J 6 bases; bases outside gene matches: 3. The germline gives CDR1 SGHVS, CDR2 FNYEAQ. CDR3 length: 13 amino acids. The CDR3, as DNA: TGTGCCAGCAGCTCGGCTAGCGGGAGCGAGCAGTACTTC. Translating gives CASSSASGSEQYF.

The V call is TRBV6-1, the J call TRBJ1-4; TRBD1 might be the D (5 bases). There are 15 residues in the CDR3. The germline CDR1 and CDR2 sequences are MNHNS and SASEGT. The ends were cut back, 2 bases at V and 0 bases at J, with 7 bases in the middle. The CDR3 DNA follows: TGTGCCAGCAGTGAACAGGGTTCAACTAATGAAAAACTGTTTTTT. Translated, it gives CASSEQGSTNEKLFF.

This rearrangement joins TRBV4-3 to TRBJ2-5, with 9 bases that match TRBD2. The CDR3 spans 19 residues. Germline V lookup: CDR1 LGHNA, CDR2 YSLEER. Losses at the gene ends were 2 bases for V and 0 bases for J; bases not matched to a gene: 13. The CDR3 reads CASSQYTGGGASYQETQYF. The CDR3, as DNA: TGCGCCAGCAGCCAATATACGGGCGGGGGGGCCTCCTACCAAGAGACCCAGTACTTC.

The chain is built from TRBV21-1 and TRBJ1-5. TRBV21-1 is designated a pseudogene. The CDR3 runs to 13 residues. In DNA form, the CDR3 reads TGTGCCAGCAGCAAACGGGGGAATCAGCCCCAGCATTTT. Translating it yields CASSKRGNQPQHF.

This chain links TRBV19 with TRBJ1-1; the D is unclear. V was shortened by 5 bases and J by 1 base, with 14 bases between the two germline ends. Germline V CDR1 and CDR2: LNHDA, SQIVND (reference sequence). This CDR3 spans 15 amino acids. CDR3 sequence (DNA): TGTGCCAGTAGTCCGGAGGCTACTGGGAACACTGAAGCTTTCTTT. It codes for CASSPEATGNTEAFF.

This clone was recorded once. This chain joins TRBV2 and TRBJ2-2; 8 bases map to TRBD1. Germline V gene sequence: CDR1 SNHLY, CDR2 FYNNEI. The CDR3 runs to 16 residues. V shed 2 bases, J shed 8 bases, and the junction held 10 bases outside the gene matches. CDR3 sequence (DNA): TGTGCCAGCAGTGAAATGGCAGGGGGCTTGATAGGGGAGCTGTTTTTT. Translating gives CASSEMAGGLIGELFF.

This sequence joins TRBV6-4 and TRBJ1-2, with D possibly TRBD1 on 6 matching bases. Trimming removed 0 bases from V and 1 base from J, with 9 bases in between. Germline CDR1 is MRHNA and CDR2 is SNTAGT. The CDR3 totals 15 residues. This chain's CDR3 is CASSDSRGGNYGYTF. The DNA for the CDR3 is TGTGCCAGCAGTGACTCGAGAGGGGGTAACTATGGCTACACCTTC.

V usage is TRBV7-9 and J usage is TRBJ2-1; D is unclear. V gave up 4 bases and J gave up 0 bases, with 10 bases separating them. Germline V gene data show CDR1 as SEHNR and CDR2 as FQNEAQ (reference sequence). CDR3 length equals 15 residues. CDR3 in amino acids: CASSSRASSYNEQFF. The CDR3 DNA is TGTGCCAGCAGCTCGCGAGCGAGCTCCTACAATGAGCAGTTCTTC.

This chain uses TRBV27 with TRBJ2-1; 7 bases map to TRBD1. CDR3 length: 13 amino acids. Germline-derived CDR1 and CDR2 are MNHEY and SMNVEV (reference sequence). V lost 4 bases and J lost 15; bases outside the gene matches: 12. CDR3 sequence reads: CASSSTLGGLWFF. CDR3 nucleotide sequence: TGTGCCAGCAGTTCCACCCTAGGGGGCCTCTGGTTCTTC.

V is TRBV2 and J is TRBJ1-5; possible D gene TRBD1, 6 bases. The CDR3 runs to 14 residues. V was cut by 6 bases and J by 5 bases, with 14 bases left in between. Germline values: CDR1 SNHLY, CDR2 FYNNEI. CDR3 in DNA: TGTGCCAGCAGCACCGGGGGGCGATATCAGCCCCAGCATTTT. Translating gives CASSTGGRYQPQHF.

The chain has TRBV5-1 and TRBJ1-1, with 7 bases fitting TRBD1. Germline CDR1 and CDR2: SGHRS and YFSETQ. CDR3 length: 17 residues. The V segment lost 4 bases and the J segment 0 bases; nucleotides outside the gene matches: 12. CDR3 sequence reads: CASSRGGQYSMNTEAFF. In DNA, the CDR3 is TGCGCCAGCAGCCGGGGGGGACAGTACTCCATGAACACTGAAGCTTTCTTT.

This chain links TRBV11-2 with TRBJ2-7; D uncertain. Germline V gene sequence: CDR1 SGHAT, CDR2 FQNNGV. The V end was cut by 2 bases, the J end by 4 bases, with 15 bases between. This CDR3 is 15 amino acids long. The CDR3 DNA follows: TGTGCCAGCAGCTTATATCGACCCGGGTTTTACGAGCAGTACTTC. Its protein is CASSLYRPGFYEQYF.

The chain is built from TRBV7-2 and TRBJ2-3; 10 positions match TRBD2. The CDR3 consists of 14 residues. CDR1 and CDR2 from the germline V gene are SGHTA and FQGNSA. V lost 5 bases and J lost 11; bases outside the gene matches: 10. CDR3 residues: CASSLTSGTVGQYF. The CDR3 nucleotides are TGTGCCAGCAGCCTCACTAGCGGGACGGTGGGGCAGTATTTT.

The chain carries TRBV30 and TRBJ2-1; D perhaps matches TRBD2 (5 bases). The CDR3 has 14 amino acids. V shed 0 bases and J shed 1 base, with 7 bases lying between them. Germline CDR1 and CDR2: GTSNPN and SVGIG (reference sequence). In nucleotides, the CDR3 is TGTGCCTGGAGTGTACTAGGATCCTACAATGAGCAGTTCTTC. As protein: CAWSVLGSYNEQFF.

The chain combines TRBV7-3 with TRBJ2-3, with 10 bases that match TRBD2. This CDR3 is 16 amino acids long. With V trimmed by 2 bases and J by 6 bases, 8 bases remained unmatched. Germline V lookup: CDR1 SGHTA, CDR2 FQGTGA. CDR3 DNA sequence: TGTGCCAGCAGCTTATCTAGCGGGAGTCCCCTCGATACGCAGTATTTT. This codes for CASSLSSGSPLDTQYF.

The CDR3 DNA follows: TGTGCCAGCAGCAGTCATTGGGGGGGACTAGCGGGAGTCAATGAGCAGTTCTTC. Protein: CASSSHWGGLAGVNEQFF. The rearrangement links TRBV7-3 to TRBJ2-1; 14 nucleotides align to TRBD2. Germline lookup yields CDR1 SGHTA and CDR2 FQGTGA. This CDR3 is built from 18 residues. J lost 6 bases, V lost 5 bases, and 12 bases had no gene match.